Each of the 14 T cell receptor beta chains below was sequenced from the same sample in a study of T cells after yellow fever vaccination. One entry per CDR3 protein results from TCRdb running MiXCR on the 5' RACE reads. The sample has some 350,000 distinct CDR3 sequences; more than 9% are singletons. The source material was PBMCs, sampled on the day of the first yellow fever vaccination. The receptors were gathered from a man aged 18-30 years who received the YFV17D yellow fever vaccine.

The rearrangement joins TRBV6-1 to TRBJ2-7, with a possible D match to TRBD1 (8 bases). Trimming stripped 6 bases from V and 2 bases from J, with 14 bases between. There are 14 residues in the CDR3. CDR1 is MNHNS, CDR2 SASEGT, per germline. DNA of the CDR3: TGTGCCAGCAGAACAGGGGGGGACCCCTACGAGCAGTACGTC. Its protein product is CASRTGGDPYEQYV.

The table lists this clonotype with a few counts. The CDR3 DNA is TGTGCCAGCAGGTCCAGCGGGGGGAGCACAGATACGCAGTATTTT. Translation: CASRSSGGSTDTQYF. The chain couples TRBV9 to TRBJ2-3; 9 bases fit TRBD2. The J segment lost 0 bases and the V segment lost 5 bases, leaving 4 bases of the junction unmatched. The germline V gene encodes CDR1 SGDLS and CDR2 YYNGEE. This CDR3 is 15 amino acids long.

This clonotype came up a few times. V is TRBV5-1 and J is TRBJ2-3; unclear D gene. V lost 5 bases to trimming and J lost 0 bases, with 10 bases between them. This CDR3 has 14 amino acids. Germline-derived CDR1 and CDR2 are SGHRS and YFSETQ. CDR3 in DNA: TGCGCCAGCAGGGAACGTCCTAGCACAGATACGCAGTATTTT. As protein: CASRERPSTDTQYF.

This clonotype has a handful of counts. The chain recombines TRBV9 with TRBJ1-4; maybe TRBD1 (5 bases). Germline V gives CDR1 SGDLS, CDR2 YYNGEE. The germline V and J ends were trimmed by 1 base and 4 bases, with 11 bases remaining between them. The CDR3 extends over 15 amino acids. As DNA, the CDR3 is TGTGCCAGCAGCGTAAGCGGGGCTGATAATGAAAAACTGTTTTTT. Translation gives CASSVSGADNEKLFF.

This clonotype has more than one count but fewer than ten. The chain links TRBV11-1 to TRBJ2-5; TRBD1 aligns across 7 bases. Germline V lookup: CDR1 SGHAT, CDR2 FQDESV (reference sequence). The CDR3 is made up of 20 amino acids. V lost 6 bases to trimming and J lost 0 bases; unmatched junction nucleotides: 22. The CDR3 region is CASRHEPIQGSLRYQETQYF. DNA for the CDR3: TGTGCCAGCAGACATGAACCCATACAGGGGTCCCTACGCTACCAAGAGACCCAGTACTTC.

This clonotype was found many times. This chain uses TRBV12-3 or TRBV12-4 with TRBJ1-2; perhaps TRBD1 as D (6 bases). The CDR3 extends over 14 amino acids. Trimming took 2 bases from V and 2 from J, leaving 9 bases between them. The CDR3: CASSLTGANYGYTF. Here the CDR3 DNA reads TGTGCCAGCAGTTTAACGGGGGCGAACTATGGCTACACCTTC.

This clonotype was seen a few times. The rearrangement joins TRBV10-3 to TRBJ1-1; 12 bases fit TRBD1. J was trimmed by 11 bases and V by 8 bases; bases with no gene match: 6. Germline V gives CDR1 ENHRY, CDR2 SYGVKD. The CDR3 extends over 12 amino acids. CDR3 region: CAIRDRGLGAFF. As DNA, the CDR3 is TGTGCCATCCGGGACAGGGGGCTCGGGGCTTTCTTT.

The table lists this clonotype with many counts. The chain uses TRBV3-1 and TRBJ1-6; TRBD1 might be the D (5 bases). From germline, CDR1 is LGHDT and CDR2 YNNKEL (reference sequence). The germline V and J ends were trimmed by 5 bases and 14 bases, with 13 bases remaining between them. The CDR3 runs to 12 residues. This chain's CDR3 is CASSDRITALHF. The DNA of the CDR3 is TGTGCCAGCAGCGACAGAATTACGGCCCTCCACTTT. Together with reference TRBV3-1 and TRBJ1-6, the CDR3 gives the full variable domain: DTAVSQTPKYLVTQMGNDKSIKCEQNLGHDTMYWYKQDSKKFLKIMFSYNNKELIINETVPNRFSPKSPDKAHLNLHINSLELGDSAVYFCASSDRITALHFGNGTRLTVT.

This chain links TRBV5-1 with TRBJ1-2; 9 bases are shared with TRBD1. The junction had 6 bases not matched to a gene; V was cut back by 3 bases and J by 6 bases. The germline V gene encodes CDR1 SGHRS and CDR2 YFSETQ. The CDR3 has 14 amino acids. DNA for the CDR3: TGCGCCAGCAGCTGGGACAGGGTAGAGGATGGCTACACCTTC. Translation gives CASSWDRVEDGYTF. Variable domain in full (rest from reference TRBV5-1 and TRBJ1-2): KAGVTQTPRYLIKTRGQQVTLSCSPISGHRSVSWYQQTPGQGLQFLFEYFSETQRNKGNFPGRFSGRQFSNSRSEMNVSTLELGDSALYLCASSWDRVEDGYTFGSGTRLTVV.

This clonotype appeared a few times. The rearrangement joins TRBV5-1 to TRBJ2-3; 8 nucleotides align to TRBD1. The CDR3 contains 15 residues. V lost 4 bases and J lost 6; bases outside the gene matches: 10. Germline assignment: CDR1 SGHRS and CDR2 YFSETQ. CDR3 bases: TGCGCCAGCAGCCTCACCGGACAGGGTAGCGATACGCAGTATTTT. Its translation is CASSLTGQGSDTQYF.

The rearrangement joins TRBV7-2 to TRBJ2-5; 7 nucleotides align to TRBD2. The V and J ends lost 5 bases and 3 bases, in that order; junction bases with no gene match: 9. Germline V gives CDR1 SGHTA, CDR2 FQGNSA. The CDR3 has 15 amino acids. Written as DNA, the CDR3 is TGTGCCAGCAGCCCGCCCCCGGGGGGAAAAGAGACCCAGTACTTC. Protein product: CASSPPPGGKETQYF.

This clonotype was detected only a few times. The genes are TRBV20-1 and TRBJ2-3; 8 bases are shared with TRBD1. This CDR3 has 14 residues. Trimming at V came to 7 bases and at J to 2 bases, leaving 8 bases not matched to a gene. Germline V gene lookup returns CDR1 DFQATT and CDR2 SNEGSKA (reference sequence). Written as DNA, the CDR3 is TGCAGTGTTCCTTGGCAGGGGGCCACAGATACGCAGTATTTT. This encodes CSVPWQGATDTQYF.

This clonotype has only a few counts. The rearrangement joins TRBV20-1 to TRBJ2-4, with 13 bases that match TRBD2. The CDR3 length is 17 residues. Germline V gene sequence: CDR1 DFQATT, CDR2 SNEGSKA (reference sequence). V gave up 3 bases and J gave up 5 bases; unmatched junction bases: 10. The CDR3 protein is CSARRTSGGANENIQYF. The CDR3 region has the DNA TGCAGTGCTAGGAGAACTAGCGGGGGGGCCAACGAAAACATTCAGTACTTC.

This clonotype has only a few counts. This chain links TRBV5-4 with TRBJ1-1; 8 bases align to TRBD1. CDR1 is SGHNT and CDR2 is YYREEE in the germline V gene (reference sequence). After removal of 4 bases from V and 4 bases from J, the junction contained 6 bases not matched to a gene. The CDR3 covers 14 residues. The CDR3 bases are TGTGCCAGCAGCCAGGGGGCGCGGGGCACTGAAGCTTTCTTT. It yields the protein CASSQGARGTEAFF.